This TCR beta chain was retrieved from a study of PD-1 blockade in classical Hodgkin lymphoma. Study-level background: It was nivolumab at 3 mg/kg, given intravenously every 2 weeks, that patients received.

This clone was seen more than once but under ten times. The CDR3 is 12 residues long. In germline, CDR1 is SGHVS, CDR2 FNYEAQ. V was shortened by 5 bases and J by 10 bases, with 14 bases between the two germline ends. The sample's time point: cycle 4 day 1 (C4D1), after six to seven weeks of nivolumab. Every patient had relapsed following autologous stem cell transplantation, and cohorts differed in brentuximab vedotin exposure. Thawed PBMCs underwent magnetic negative selection to yield purified CD4+ T cells. Each best response was a complete response, a partial response or progressive disease. Clones were sequenced by immunoSEQ multiplex PCR, and TCRdb holds only the in-frame ones, with some missing. Among 25,000 to 35,000 clones, more than 70% were seen once, and the ten largest hold around 2.4%.

The clonotype originates from a human donor with classical Hodgkin lymphoma. The chain is built from TRBV7-6 and TRBJ1-1, with D possibly TRBD1 on 5 matching bases. Here the sequenced sample was CD4+ T cells from blood, taken before the fourth cycle of nivolumab. The CDR3 loop reads CASSPTQGGAFF. The CDR3, as DNA: TGTGCCAGCAGCCCAACTCAGGGAGGAGCTTTCTTT. The full variable domain, its missing parts supplied by reference TRBV7-6 and TRBJ1-1, is GAGVSQSPRYKVTKRGQDVALRCDPISGHVSLYWYRQALGQGPEFLTYFNYEAQQDKSGLPNDRFSAERPEGSISTLTIQRTEQRDSAMYRCASSPTQGGAFFGQGTRLTVV.